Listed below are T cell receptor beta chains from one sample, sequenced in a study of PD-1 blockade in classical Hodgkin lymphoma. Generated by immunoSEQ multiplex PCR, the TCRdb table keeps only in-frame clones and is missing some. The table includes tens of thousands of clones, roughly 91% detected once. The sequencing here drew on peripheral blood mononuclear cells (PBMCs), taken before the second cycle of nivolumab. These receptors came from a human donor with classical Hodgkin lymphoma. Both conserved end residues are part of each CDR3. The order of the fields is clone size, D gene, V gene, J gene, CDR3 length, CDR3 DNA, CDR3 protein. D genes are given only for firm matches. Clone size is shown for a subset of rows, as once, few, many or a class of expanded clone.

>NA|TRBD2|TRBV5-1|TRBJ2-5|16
TGCGCCAGCAGCTCGATACTAGCGGGGACCGGGGAGACCCAGTACTTC
CASSSILAGTGETQYF
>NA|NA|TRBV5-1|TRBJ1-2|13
TGCGCCAGCAGCCTGGGGAATAACTATGGCTACACCTTC
CASSLGNNYGYTF
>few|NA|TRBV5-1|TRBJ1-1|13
TGCGCCAGCAGTATGGGGACGGAACGCAAGTCTTTCTTT
CASSMGTERKSFF
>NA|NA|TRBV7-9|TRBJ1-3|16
TGTGCCAGCAGCTTACCGGACGGGAGCTCTGGAAACACCATATATTTT
CASSLPDGSSGNTIYF
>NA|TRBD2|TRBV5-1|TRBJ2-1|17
TGCGCCAGCAGCTTGGGGGCACTAGCGGGGGGCCGCAATGAGCAGTTCTTC
CASSLGALAGGRNEQFF
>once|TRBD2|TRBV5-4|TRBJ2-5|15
TGTGCCAGCAGCTTGCGGACTAGCGGCGAAGAGACCCAGTACTTC
CASSLRTSGEETQYF
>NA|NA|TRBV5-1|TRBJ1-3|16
TGCGCCAGCAGCGGAGACAGCGGGTCCTCTGGAAACACCATATATTTT
CASSGDSGSSGNTIYF
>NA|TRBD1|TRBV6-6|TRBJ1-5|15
TGTGCCAGCAGTTACGGGGGACAGTTCCATCAGCCCCAGCATTTT
CASSYGGQFHQPQHF
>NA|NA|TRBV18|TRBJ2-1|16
TGTGCCAGCTCACGAGCAGGGGGGGGTTCCTACAATGAGCAGTTCTTC
CASSRAGGGSYNEQFF
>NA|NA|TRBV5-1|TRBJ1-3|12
TGCGCCAGCAGTCCCCCAGGGGACACCATATATTTT
CASSPPGDTIYF
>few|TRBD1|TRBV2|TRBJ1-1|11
TGTGCCAGACGGACAGGGCATGAAGCTTTCTTT
CARRTGHEAFF
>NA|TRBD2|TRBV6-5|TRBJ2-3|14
TGTGCCAGCTTCTCTGCGGGGGAAACAGATACGCAGTATTTT
CASFSAGETDTQYF
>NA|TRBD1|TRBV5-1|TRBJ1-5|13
TGCGCCAGCCGTCTCAGGGGGGATCAGCCCCAGCATTTT
CASRLRGDQPQHF
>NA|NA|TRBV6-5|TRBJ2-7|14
TGTGCCAGCAGGTCCGCTCGACAGCTCTACGAGCAGTACTTC
CASRSARQLYEQYF
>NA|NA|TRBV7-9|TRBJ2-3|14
TGTGCCAGCAGCTTAGGGAAAGGCACAGATACGCAGTATTTT
CASSLGKGTDTQYF
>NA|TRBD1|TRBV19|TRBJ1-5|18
TGTGCCAGTAGTGCCGGACAGGGGGTCGCTACGTTCAATCAGCCCCAGCATTTT
CASSAGQGVATFNQPQHF